A selection of T cell receptor beta chains follows, all from one sample in a study of blood T cell repertoires in COVID-19. Profiling relied on immunoSEQ multiplex PCR, and the TCRdb table lists in-frame clones only, not all of them. The sample includes about 410,000 clones, about nine tenths of them seen just once. Sequencing used peripheral blood. The receptors originated from a woman aged 40-49 years with COVID-19, enrolled during active disease. Both conserved end residues are part of each CDR3. The D gene is left open where the match is weak. Clone size is given for some rows only: seen once, a few or many times, or a class if the clone is expanded.

TRBV10-3	TRBD1	once	TRBJ2-7	TGTGCCATCAGCCCTTCTGGACAGGGCGTCTCCTACGAGCAGTACTTC	CAISPSGQGVSYEQYF
TRBV19	NA	NA	TRBJ2-7	TGTGCCAGCACCTTCCGGGGAGATTCCTACGAGCAGTACTTC	CASTFRGDSYEQYF
TRBV25-1	TRBD1	once	TRBJ1-2	TGTGCCAGCAGTGAATGGACAGGCTATGGCTACACCTTC	CASSEWTGYGYTF
TRBV11-2	NA	NA	TRBJ1-4	TGTGCCAGCAGCCCGAGCAGGACAGCGCTTAATGAAAAACTGTTTTTT	CASSPSRTALNEKLFF
TRBV24-1	NA	once	TRBJ2-7	TGTGCCACCAGTCAATTACATAGCGCTAGCGAACGCTACGAGCAGTACTTC	CATSQLHSASERYEQYF
TRBV19	NA	NA	TRBJ1-2	TGTGCCAGTAGGACAAAGGCCAGGAGTGGACAGGGCTACACCTTC	CASRTKARSGQGYTF
TRBV12-3/TRBV12-4	NA	few	TRBJ2-7	TGTGCCAGCAGCTTGGACAACTCCTACGAGCAGTACTTC	CASSLDNSYEQYF
TRBV11-2	NA	NA	TRBJ1-2	TGTGCCAGCAGCCCGGACAGCTATGGCTACACCTTC	CASSPDSYGYTF
TRBV30	TRBD2	NA	TRBJ2-5	TGTGCCTGGGGCCGACTAGCGGGGGGGGAGACCCAGTACTTC	CAWGRLAGGETQYF
TRBV9	TRBD1	NA	TRBJ1-3	TGTGCCAGCAGCGTAGCGGGACAGGGGAGCTCTGGAAACACCATATATTTT	CASSVAGQGSSGNTIYF
TRBV21-1	NA	NA	TRBJ1-5	TGTGCCAGCACCCACTGGGGGCAGGGAGAACTCAATCAGCCCCAGCATTTT	CASTHWGQGELNQPQHF
TRBV5-1	TRBD2	NA	TRBJ2-1	TGCGCCAGCAGGGAACTAGCGGGGGGCTACAATGAGCAGTTCTTC	CASRELAGGYNEQFF
TRBV5-1	TRBD2	NA	TRBJ2-7	TGCGCCAGCATGGGGTCAGGGACTAGCATTTACGAGCAGTACTTC	CASMGSGTSIYEQYF
TRBV7-2	NA	NA	TRBJ2-7	TGTGCCAGCAGCTTAGTTGGGACTCAGTCCTACGAGCAGTACTTC	CASSLVGTQSYEQYF